This T cell receptor beta chain was identified in a study of blood T cells in healthy people across ages. Study-wide context: When template switching was applied, about one barcoded beta molecule was captured per two T cells.

Sample-barcoded 5' priming and a J-beta primer mix drove a second PCR of about 7 to 11 cycles. TCRdb recomputed calls from the 5' RACE reads with MiXCR, one row per CDR3 protein. The data show about 680,000 distinct CDR3 sequences, with 45% to 50% seen just once and 30% to 40% held by the top ten. The specimen sequenced was blood. The sequence came from a woman aged 55-69 years in good health.

The CDR3 loop is CSARQVKNNEQFF. In DNA, the CDR3 is TGCAGTGCTCGACAGGTGAAAAACAATGAGCAGTTCTTC. This chain connects TRBV20-1 to TRBJ2-1, with a weak D call TRBD1 (6 bases). Germline V CDR1 and CDR2: DFQATT, SNEGSKA (reference sequence). CDR3 length: 13 amino acids. V lost 5 bases, J lost 5 bases, and 13 bases lay in between.